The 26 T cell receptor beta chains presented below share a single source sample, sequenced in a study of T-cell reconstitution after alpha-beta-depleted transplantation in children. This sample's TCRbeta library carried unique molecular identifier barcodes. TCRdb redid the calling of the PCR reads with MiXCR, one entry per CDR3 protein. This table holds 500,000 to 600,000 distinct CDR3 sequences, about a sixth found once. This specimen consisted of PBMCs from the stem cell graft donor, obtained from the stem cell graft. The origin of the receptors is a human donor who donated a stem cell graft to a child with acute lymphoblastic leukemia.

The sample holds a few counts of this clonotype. Here the CDR3 reads CATRPRAQGGDTEAFF. CDR3 sequence (DNA): TGTGCCACCAGACCCAGGGCGCAGGGGGGTGACACTGAAGCTTTCTTT. The J gene is TRBJ1-1, the V gene TRBV7-8; the match to TRBD1 covers 7 bases. The CDR3 is 16 residues long. The V segment lost 10 bases and the J segment 3 bases; nucleotides outside the gene matches: 17. CDR1 and CDR2 (germline): SGHVS, FQNEAQ.

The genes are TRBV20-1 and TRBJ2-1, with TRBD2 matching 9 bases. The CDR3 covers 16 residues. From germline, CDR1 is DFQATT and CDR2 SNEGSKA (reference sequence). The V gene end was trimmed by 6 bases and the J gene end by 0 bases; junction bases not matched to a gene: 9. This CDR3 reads CSAPGVAGASYNEQFF. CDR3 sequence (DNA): TGCAGTGCCCCGGGGGTAGCGGGAGCCTCCTACAATGAGCAGTTCTTC.

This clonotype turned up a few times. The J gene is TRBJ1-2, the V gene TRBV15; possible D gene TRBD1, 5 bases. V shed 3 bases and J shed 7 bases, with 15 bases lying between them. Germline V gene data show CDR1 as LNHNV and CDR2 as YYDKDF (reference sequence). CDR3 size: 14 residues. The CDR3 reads CATSSNSGSGGYTF. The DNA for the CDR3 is TGTGCCACCAGCAGTAACTCAGGGAGTGGTGGCTACACCTTC. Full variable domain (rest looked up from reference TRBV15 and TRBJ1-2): DAMVIQNPRYQVTQFGKPVTLSCSQTLNHNVMYWYQQKSSQAPKLLFHYYDKDFNNEADTPDNFQSRRPNTSFCFLDIRSPGLGDTAMYLCATSSNSGSGGYTFGSGTRLTVV.

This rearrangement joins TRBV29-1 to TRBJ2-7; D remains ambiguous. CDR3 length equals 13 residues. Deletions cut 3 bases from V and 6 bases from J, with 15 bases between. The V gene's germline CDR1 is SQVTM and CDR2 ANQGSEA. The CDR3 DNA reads TGCAGCGTTGAGTCCGGGCCGATAGCCGAGCAGTACTTC. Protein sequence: CSVESGPIAEQYF.

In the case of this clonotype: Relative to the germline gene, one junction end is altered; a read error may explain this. CDR3 coding DNA: TGTGCCAGCAGTTTAAACCCAGGAGCAACTAATAAAAAACTGTTTTTT. This sequence encodes CASSLNPGATNKKLFF. The chain carries TRBV27 and TRBJ1-4, with D uncertain. Germline V gene data show CDR1 as MNHEY and CDR2 as SMNVEV (reference sequence). The length of the CDR3 is 16 residues. Drawing the rest from reference TRBV27 and TRBJ1-4, the complete variable domain is EAQVTQNPRYLITVTGKKLTVTCSQNMNHEYMSWYRQDPGLGLRQIYYSMNVEVTDKGDVPEGYKVSRKEKRNFPLILESPSPNQTSLYFCASSLNPGATNKKLFFGSGTQLSVL.

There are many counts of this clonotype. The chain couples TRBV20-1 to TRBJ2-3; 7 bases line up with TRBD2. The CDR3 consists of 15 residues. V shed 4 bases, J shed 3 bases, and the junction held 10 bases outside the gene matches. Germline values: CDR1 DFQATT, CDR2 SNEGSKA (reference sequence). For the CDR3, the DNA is TGCAGTGCTAAGGCGGGGGTACGGGGAACAGATACGCAGTATTTT. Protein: CSAKAGVRGTDTQYF.

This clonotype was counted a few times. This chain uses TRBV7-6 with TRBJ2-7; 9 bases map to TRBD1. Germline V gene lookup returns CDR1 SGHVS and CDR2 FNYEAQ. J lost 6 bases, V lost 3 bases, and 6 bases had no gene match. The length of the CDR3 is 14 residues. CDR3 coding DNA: TGTGCCAGCAGCTTTAGGACAGGGGAAAGCGAGCAGTACTTC. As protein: CASSFRTGESEQYF.

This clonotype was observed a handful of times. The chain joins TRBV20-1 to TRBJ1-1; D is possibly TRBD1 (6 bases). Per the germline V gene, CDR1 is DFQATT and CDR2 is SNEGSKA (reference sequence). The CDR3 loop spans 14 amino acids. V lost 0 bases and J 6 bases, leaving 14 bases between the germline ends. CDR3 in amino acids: CSARDWRGGSEAFF. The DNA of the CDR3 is TGCAGTGCTAGAGATTGGAGGGGGGGTTCTGAAGCTTTCTTT.

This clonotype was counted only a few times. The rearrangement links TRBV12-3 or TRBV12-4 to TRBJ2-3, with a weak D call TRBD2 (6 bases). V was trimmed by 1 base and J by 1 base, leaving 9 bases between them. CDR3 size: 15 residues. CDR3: CASSLGTMRTDTQYF. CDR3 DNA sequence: TGTGCCAGCAGTTTAGGGACTATGCGCACAGATACGCAGTATTTT.

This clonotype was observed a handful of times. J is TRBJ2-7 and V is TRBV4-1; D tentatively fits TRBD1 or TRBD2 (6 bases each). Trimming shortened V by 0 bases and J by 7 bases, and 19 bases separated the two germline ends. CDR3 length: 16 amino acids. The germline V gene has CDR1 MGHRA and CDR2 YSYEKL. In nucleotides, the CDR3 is TGCGCCAGCAGCCAAGAGAAGGCGCTTCGGGGGCGGGAGCAGTACTTC. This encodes CASSQEKALRGREQYF.

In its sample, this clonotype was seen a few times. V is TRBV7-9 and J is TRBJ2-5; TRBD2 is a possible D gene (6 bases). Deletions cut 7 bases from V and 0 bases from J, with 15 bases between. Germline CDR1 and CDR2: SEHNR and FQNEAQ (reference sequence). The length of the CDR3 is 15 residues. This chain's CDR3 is CASTFRGRNQETQYF. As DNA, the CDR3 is TGTGCCAGCACCTTTCGGGGGAGGAACCAAGAGACCCAGTACTTC.

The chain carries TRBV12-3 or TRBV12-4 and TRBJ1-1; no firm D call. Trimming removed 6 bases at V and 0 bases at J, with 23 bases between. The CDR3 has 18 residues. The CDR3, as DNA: TGTGCCAGCAGCCCTACCGGCGGGTCTACCATGTTGAACACTGAAGCTTTCTTT. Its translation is CASSPTGGSTMLNTEAFF.

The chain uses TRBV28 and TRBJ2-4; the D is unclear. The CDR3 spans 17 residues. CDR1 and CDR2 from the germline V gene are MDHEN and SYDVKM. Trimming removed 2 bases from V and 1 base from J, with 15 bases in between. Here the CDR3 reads CASSLGVLEWAKNIQYF. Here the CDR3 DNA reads TGTGCCAGCAGTTTAGGGGTACTGGAGTGGGCCAAAAACATTCAGTACTTC.

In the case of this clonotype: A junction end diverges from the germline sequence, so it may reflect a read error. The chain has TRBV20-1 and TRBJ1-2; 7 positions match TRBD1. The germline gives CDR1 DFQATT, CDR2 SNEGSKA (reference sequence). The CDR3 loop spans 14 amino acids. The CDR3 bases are TGCAGTGCTAGTTCAGGGGGGCTGAGGTCTGGCGACACCTTC. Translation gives CSASSGGLRSGDTF.

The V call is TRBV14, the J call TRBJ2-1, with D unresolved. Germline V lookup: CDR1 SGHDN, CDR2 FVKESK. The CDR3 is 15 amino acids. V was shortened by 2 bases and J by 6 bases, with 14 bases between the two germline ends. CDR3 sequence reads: CASSQFSLSPNEQFF. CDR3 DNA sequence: TGTGCCAGCAGCCAATTTTCACTGTCGCCCAATGAGCAGTTCTTC.

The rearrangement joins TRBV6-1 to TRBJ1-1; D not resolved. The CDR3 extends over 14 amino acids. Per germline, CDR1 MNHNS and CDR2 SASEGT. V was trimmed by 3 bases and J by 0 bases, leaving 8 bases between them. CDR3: CASSDAGLNTEAFF. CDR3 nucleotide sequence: TGTGCCAGCAGTGACGCGGGTTTGAACACTGAAGCTTTCTTT.

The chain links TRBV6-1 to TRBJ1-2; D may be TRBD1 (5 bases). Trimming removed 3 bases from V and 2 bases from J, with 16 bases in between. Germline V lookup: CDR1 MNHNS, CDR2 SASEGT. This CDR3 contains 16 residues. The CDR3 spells CASSERLGRTNYGYTF. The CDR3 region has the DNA TGTGCCAGCAGTGAGCGATTGGGACGGACGAACTATGGCTACACCTTC.

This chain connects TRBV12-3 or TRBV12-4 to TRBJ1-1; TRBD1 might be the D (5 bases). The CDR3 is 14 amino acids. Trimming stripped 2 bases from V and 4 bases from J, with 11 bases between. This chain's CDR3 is CASSLWGSGTEAFF. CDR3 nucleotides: TGTGCCAGCAGTTTATGGGGGAGTGGCACTGAAGCTTTCTTT.

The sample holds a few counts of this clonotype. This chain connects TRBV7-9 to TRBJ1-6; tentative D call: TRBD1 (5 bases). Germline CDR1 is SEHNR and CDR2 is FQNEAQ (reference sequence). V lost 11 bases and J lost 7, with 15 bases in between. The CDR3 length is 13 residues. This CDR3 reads CAGSQGWNSPLHF. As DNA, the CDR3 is TGTGCCGGCTCTCAGGGCTGGAATTCACCCCTCCACTTT.

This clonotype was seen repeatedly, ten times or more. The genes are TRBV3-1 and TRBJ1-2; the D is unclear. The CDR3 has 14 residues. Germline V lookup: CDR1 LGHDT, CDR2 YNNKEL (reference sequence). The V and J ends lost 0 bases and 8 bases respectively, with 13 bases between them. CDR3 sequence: CASSQDPGLGGYTF. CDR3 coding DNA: TGTGCCAGCAGCCAAGATCCGGGGTTGGGCGGCTACACCTTC.

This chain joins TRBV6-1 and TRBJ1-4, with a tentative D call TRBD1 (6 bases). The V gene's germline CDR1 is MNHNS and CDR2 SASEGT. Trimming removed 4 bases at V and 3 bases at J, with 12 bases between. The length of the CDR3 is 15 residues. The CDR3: CASSGSGTSNEKLFF. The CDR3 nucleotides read TGTGCCAGCAGTGGATCCGGGACATCTAATGAAAAACTGTTTTTT.

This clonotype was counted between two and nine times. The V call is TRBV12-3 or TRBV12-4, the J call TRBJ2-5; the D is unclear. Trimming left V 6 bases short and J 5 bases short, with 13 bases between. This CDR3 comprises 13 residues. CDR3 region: CASSLYRTETQYF. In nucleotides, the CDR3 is TGTGCCAGCAGCCTCTACCGGACGGAGACCCAGTACTTC.

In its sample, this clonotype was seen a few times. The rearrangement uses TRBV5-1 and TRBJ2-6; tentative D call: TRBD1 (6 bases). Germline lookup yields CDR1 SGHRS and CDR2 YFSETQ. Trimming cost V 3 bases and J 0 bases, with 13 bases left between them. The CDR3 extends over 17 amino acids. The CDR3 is CASSYRDIISGANVLTF. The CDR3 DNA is TGCGCCAGCAGCTACCGGGACATCATCTCTGGGGCCAACGTCCTGACTTTC.

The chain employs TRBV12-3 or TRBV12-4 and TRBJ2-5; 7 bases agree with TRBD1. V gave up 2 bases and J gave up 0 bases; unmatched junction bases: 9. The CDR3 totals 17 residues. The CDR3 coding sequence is TGTGCCAGCAGTTTAATCAAGGGGGCCTTAAACCAAGAGACCCAGTACTTC. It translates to CASSLIKGALNQETQYF.

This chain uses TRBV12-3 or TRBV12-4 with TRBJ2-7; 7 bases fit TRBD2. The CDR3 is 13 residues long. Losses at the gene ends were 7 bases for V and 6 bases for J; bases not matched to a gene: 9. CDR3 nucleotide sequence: TGTGCCAGCACCGCGACTAGCTGGGCCGAGCAGTACTTC. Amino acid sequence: CASTATSWAEQYF.

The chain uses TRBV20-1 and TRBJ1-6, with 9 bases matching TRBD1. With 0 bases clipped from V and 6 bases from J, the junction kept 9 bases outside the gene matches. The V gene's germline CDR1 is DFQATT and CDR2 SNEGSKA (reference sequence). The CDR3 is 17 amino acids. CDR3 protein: CSARDPRRQGVNSPLHF. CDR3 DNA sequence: TGCAGTGCTAGAGACCCCAGAAGACAGGGGGTTAATTCACCCCTCCACTTT.